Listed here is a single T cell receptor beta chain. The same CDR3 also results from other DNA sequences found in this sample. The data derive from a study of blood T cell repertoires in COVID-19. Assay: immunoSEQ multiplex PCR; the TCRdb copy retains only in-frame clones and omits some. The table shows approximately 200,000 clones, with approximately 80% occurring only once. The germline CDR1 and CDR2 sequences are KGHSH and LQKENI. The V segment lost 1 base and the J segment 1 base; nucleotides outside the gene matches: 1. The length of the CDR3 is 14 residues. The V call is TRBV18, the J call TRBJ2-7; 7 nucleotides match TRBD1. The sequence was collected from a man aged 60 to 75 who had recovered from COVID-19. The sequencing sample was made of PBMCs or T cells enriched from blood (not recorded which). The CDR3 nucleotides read TGTGCCAGCTCACCACGACAGGGTTCCTACGAGCAGTACTTC. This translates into CASSPRQGSYEQYF. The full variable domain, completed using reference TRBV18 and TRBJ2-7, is NAGVMQNPRHLVRRRGQEARLRCSPMKGHSHVYWYRQLPEEGLKFMVYLQKENIIDESGMPKERFSAEFPKEGPSILRIQQVVRGDSAAYFCASSPRQGSYEQYFGPGTRLTVT.